This TCR beta chain is drawn from a study of blood T cell repertoires in COVID-19. Study overall: The cDNA or gDNA used as material had been derived from T cells, B-cell-depleted T cells, or PBMCs.

Sequenced by immunoSEQ multiplex PCR; TCRdb stores in-frame clones only, minus some. The table lists tens of thousands of clones, roughly 88% of them singletons. Sequences were obtained from peripheral blood. This TCR was recovered from a human donor in a cohort sampled during active COVID-19.

CDR3 residues: CASRPTGLNTEAFF. Written as DNA, the CDR3 is TGTGCCAGCAGACCGACAGGGTTAAACACTGAAGCTTTCTTT. The V gene is TRBV28, the J gene TRBJ1-1; 7 bases fit TRBD1. V shed 6 bases, J shed 2 bases, and the junction held 6 bases outside the gene matches. CDR1 and CDR2 from the germline V gene are MDHEN and SYDVKM. CDR3 length equals 14 residues.